The clone carrying this TCR beta chain has at least ten counts. Total RNA (roughly 540 ng) served as template for TCR beta cDNA synthesis primed by a constant-region primer. Employing slightly modified ARM-PCR, three nested multiplex PCR rounds were run, and these gave rise to the TCR beta libraries. The first two PCR rounds used TRBV1-TRBV30 primers with a Cbeta primer, roughly 10 cycles each. TCRdb recomputed calls from the multiplex PCR reads with MiXCR, one row per CDR3 protein. Of around 330,000 distinct CDR3 sequences in the sample, 55% to 65% were seen once. This sample is drawn from a study of tumor-infiltrating lymphocytes in primary liver carcinoma. V gave up 3 bases and J gave up 4 bases, with 13 bases separating them. The germline V gene encodes CDR1 SGHAT and CDR2 FQNNGV. This CDR3 has 14 residues. Unsorted whole blood yielded the blood RNA, and germline DNA was also extracted.

The chain employs TRBV11-2 and TRBJ2-7, with D unresolved. Sequenced input: peripheral blood. The receptor was derived from a man in his forties or fifties with primary liver carcinoma and hepatitis B virus infection. The CDR3 nucleotides are TGTGCCAGCAGCTTGTCAAGGGCTTCGTACGAGCAGTACTTC. Translated: CASSLSRASYEQYF.